This entry concerns a single T cell receptor beta chain. PCR primers comprised 60 Vbeta and 13 Jbeta primers. Libraries were prepared by immunoSEQ multiplex PCR; TCRdb keeps only in-frame clonotypes and omits some of them. Of 150,000 to 200,000 clones detected, over 60% appear once; the ten largest clones hold over 1.2%. The length of the CDR3 is 18 residues. Germline V lookup: CDR1 SGDLS, CDR2 YYNGEE. The junction had 5 bases not matched to a gene; V was cut back by 0 bases and J by 0 bases. These data originate in a study of cytomegalovirus exposure and HLA in healthy donors. The receptor was isolated from a girl between 10 and 17 years old in good health and CMV-seronegative. The rearrangement uses TRBV9 and TRBJ2-1; 11 bases align to TRBD2. The sample taken for sequencing was PBMCs. CDR3 sequence: CASSVEGTSGGSYNEQFF. CDR3 in DNA: TGTGCCAGCAGCGTAGAGGGGACTAGCGGTGGCTCCTACAATGAGCAGTTCTTC.